What follows are 9 T cell receptor beta chains derived from one specimen sequenced in a study of early T cells in non-severe SARS-CoV-2 infection. A single record per CDR3 protein comes from TCRdb applying MiXCR to the 5' RACE reads. The data hold around 88,000 distinct CDR3 sequences, with around 14% observed a single time. Sequenced sample: whole blood. Receptors originate from an adult who was a healthcare worker with PCR-confirmed SARS-CoV-2 infection or an uninfected control (not recorded which).

This clonotype has just a few counts. V usage is TRBV20-1 and J usage is TRBJ2-1; D possibly corresponds to TRBD2 (6 bases). Germline CDR1 is DFQATT and CDR2 is SNEGSKA (reference sequence). Trimming shortened V by 0 bases and J by 4 bases, and 16 bases separated the two germline ends. This CDR3 contains 16 residues. The CDR3 DNA reads TGCAGTGCTAGAGATCTCCGTAGTAGCGGATACAATGAGCAGTTCTTC. Residues: CSARDLRSSGYNEQFF.

This clonotype was counted a few times. V gene TRBV29-1 combines with J gene TRBJ2-7; 11 bases fit TRBD2. Germline CDR1 and CDR2: SQVTM and ANQGSEA. The CDR3 runs to 13 residues. V shed 4 bases, J shed 2 bases, and the junction held 1 base outside the gene matches. CDR3 region: CSVVTSGAYEQYF. CDR3 DNA: TGCAGCGTTGTGACTAGCGGGGCCTACGAGCAGTACTTC.

By proportion, this clonotype is medium-sized. The rearrangement uses TRBV19 and TRBJ2-1; no firm D call. V was trimmed by 1 base and J by 5 bases, leaving 6 bases between them. This CDR3 spans 13 amino acids. Looked up from germline, CDR1 is LNHDA and CDR2 is SQIVND (reference sequence). The CDR3 region is CASSIAANNEQFF. As DNA, the CDR3 is TGTGCCAGTAGTATAGCCGCGAACAATGAGCAGTTCTTC.

In its sample, this clonotype was seen a few times. This sequence joins TRBV6-1 and TRBJ2-7; D uncertain. The CDR3 runs to 16 residues. The V gene's germline CDR1 is MNHNS and CDR2 SASEGT. V dropped 1 base and J dropped 0 bases, with 13 bases sitting between them. In DNA form, the CDR3 reads TGTGCCAGCAGTGAAGGTTACAGACCCTTCTCCTACGAGCAGTACTTC. Its translation is CASSEGYRPFSYEQYF.

The chain combines TRBV5-1 with TRBJ2-7; maybe TRBD2 (5 bases). The V gene lost 7 bases and the J gene lost 2 bases, with 13 bases spanning the gap. Germline lookup yields CDR1 SGHRS and CDR2 YFSETQ. The CDR3 consists of 13 residues. DNA of the CDR3: TGCGCCAGCCGCAGGACTGGGCCCTACGAGCAGTACTTC. This sequence encodes CASRRTGPYEQYF. Filled out from reference TRBV5-1 and TRBJ2-7, the complete variable domain reads KAGVTQTPRYLIKTRGQQVTLSCSPISGHRSVSWYQQTPGQGLQFLFEYFSETQRNKGNFPGRFSGRQFSNSRSEMNVSTLELGDSALYLCASRRTGPYEQYFGPGTRLTVT.

The table lists this clonotype with a few counts. The CDR3 bases are TGCAGTGCTAGGTTTGGGAGCTCCTACAATGAGCAGTTCTTC. Translating gives CSARFGSSYNEQFF. The chain carries TRBV20-1 and TRBJ2-1, with D possibly matching TRBD2 (5 bases). Germline assignment: CDR1 DFQATT and CDR2 SNEGSKA (reference sequence). Trimming pared 3 bases from V and 0 bases from J, leaving 9 bases between. This CDR3 has 14 residues.

This chain connects TRBV5-1 to TRBJ2-7; tentatively, D is TRBD1 or TRBD2 (6 bases each). The germline V gene encodes CDR1 SGHRS and CDR2 YFSETQ. Trimming pared 0 bases from V and 7 bases from J, leaving 20 bases between. CDR3 size: 16 residues. The CDR3 coding sequence is TGCGCCAGCAGCTTGGATGGAGGGGGGTCCTCGCGGGAGCAGTACTTC. This gives the protein CASSLDGGGSSREQYF.

The chain has TRBV10-1 and TRBJ1-1; TRBD1 is a possible D gene (6 bases). Germline values: CDR1 WNHNN, CDR2 SYGVQD (reference sequence). The CDR3 is made up of 17 amino acids. V lost 0 bases and J lost 5, with 19 bases in between. The CDR3 spells CASSESTGMGIRTEAFF. Written as DNA, the CDR3 is TGCGCCAGCAGTGAGTCCACAGGGATGGGTATCAGGACTGAAGCTTTCTTT.

Many counts were recorded for this clonotype. The chain couples TRBV28 to TRBJ2-7; D unclear. The germline V gene encodes CDR1 MDHEN and CDR2 SYDVKM. V was pared by 5 bases and J by 3 bases, with 11 bases between. The CDR3 is 13 amino acids. CDR3 region: CASSQPTHYEQYF. The DNA of the CDR3 is TGTGCCAGCAGTCAACCTACCCACTACGAGCAGTACTTC.